This section outlines one TCR beta chain sequence together with its context. Its antigen remains unknown. Generated by immunoSEQ multiplex PCR, the TCRdb table keeps only in-frame clones and is missing some. The repertoire includes roughly 100,000 clones, about 93% of them detected once, and 4.5% to 5% sits in the top ten. This sample is part of a study of T cell responses to AZD1222 COVID-19 vaccine. Study findings and constraints: An increase in Spike-specific TCR breadth and depth was observed after two AZD1222 doses.

The receptor comes from an adult in good health. The sequencing used peripheral blood, collected on day 0 of AZD1222 vaccination.

This CDR3 reads CASSGDRATDTQYF. In DNA, the CDR3 is TGTGCCAGCAGCGGGGACAGAGCCACAGATACGCAGTATTTT. The gene calls are TRBV9 and TRBJ2-3, with 7 bases lining up with TRBD1. The CDR3 extends over 14 amino acids. The germline CDR1 and CDR2 sequences are SGDLS and YYNGEE. V dropped 3 bases and J dropped 2; count of bases not matched to a gene: 3.